This T cell receptor beta chain derives from a study of CD8+ T cells in alopecia areata. Study information: Tofacitinib administration to treated patients was oral, at 5 to 10 mg twice daily.

Extracted from the samples, RNA was reverse transcribed into cDNA to serve as the sequencing template. The method was immunoSEQ multiplex PCR; TCRdb's version includes in-frame clones alone and lacks a portion of them. The table includes 180,000 or so clones, roughly 60% detected once. Sampling of alopecia areata patients yielded lesional scalp punch biopsies as well as peripheral blood. General study findings and limits: Resident alphabeta T-cell populations of normal skin are likewise subject to sequencing in scalp samples. Lesional scalp, notably in alopecia totalis/universalis, had clonality above that of normal scalp.

Trimming removed 3 bases at V and 6 bases at J, with 11 bases between. The CDR3 sequence is 13 residues long. Germline V gives CDR1 MDHEN, CDR2 SYDVKM. As for this clone: Its antigen is unidentified.

The clonotype originates from a human donor with alopecia areata. The rearrangement links TRBV28 to TRBJ1-1; D remains unclear. Sample: CD4+ T cells sorted from blood, taken at week 0. As DNA, the CDR3 is TGTGCCAGCAGTTTTCGGCTCGGGGCTGAAGCTTTCTTT. Translation gives CASSFRLGAEAFF. The whole variable domain, remainder taken from reference TRBV28 and TRBJ1-1, is DVKVTQSSRYLVKRTGEKVFLECVQDMDHENMFWYRQDPGLGLRLIYFSYDVKMKEKGDIPEGYSVSREKKERFSLILESASTNQTSMYLCASSFRLGAEAFFGQGTRLTVV.